Below, one T cell receptor (beta chain) is given with its context. Its antigen is not identified. It was RNA transcripts that yielded the amplified TCR beta CDR3 regions. When the TCR CDR3 underwent first-round RT-PCR, the HTBI primer set was used. TCRdb re-called the multiplex PCR reads with MiXCR, one entry per CDR3 protein. This table has hundreds of thousands of distinct CDR3 sequences, 15% to 18% appearing once. This specimen belongs to a study of T cells in Graves' hyperthyroidism and ophthalmopathy. About the study: Specimen type is peripheral blood, collected at initial diagnosis prior to any treatment. Broader study findings: Blood samples included most of the expanded thyroid clonotypes exceeding 0.001.

On the basis of clinical symptoms, serum thyroxine and TRAb, thyroid ultrasound and orbital computed tomography, diagnoses were made. Before ophthalmopathy appeared, progressors gave blood at initial hyperthyroidism diagnosis. This CDR3 is 15 amino acids long. Germline CDR1 and CDR2: SEHNR and FQNEAQ (reference sequence). V shed 1 base and J 8 bases; nucleotides not matched to a gene: 5. This receptor was identified in a woman aged 18-29 years with Graves' hyperthyroidism that later progressed to Graves' ophthalmopathy. The genes are TRBV7-9 and TRBJ1-4, with TRBD1 matching 9 bases. The sample was blood. CDR3: CASSLDRGQGEKLFF. CDR3 DNA: TGTGCCAGCAGCTTAGACAGGGGGCAAGGCGAAAAACTGTTTTTT.